A selection of T cell receptor beta chains follows, all from one sample in a study of T cell responses to AZD1222 COVID-19 vaccine. Profiled with immunoSEQ multiplex PCR; TCRdb holds only in-frame clones, not every one. The sample shows 85,000 or so clones, just over 90% of them seen only once. This specimen consisted of peripheral blood, obtained 28 days after the second AZD1222 dose. The receptors were sampled from an adult who received the AZD1222 COVID-19 vaccine. The CDR3 runs from the conserved cysteine through the conserved F or W. The D gene is left open where the match is weak. Some rows mark clone size as missing; the rest say once, few, many or name a class of expanded clone.

>TRBJ1-1|.|once|TRBV18
TGTGCCAGCTCGCATGATATGAACACTGAAGCTTTCTTT
CASSHDMNTEAFF
>TRBJ1-1|.|.|TRBV7-3
TGTGCCAGCAGCTTACGCATGAACACTGAAGCTTTCTTT
CASSLRMNTEAFF
>TRBJ2-7|.|.|TRBV6-5
TGTGCCAGCACCCCCATCCCCGGACATGCATACGAGCAGTACTTC
CASTPIPGHAYEQYF
>TRBJ2-7|.|few|TRBV12-3/TRBV12-4
TGTGCCAGCAGTCCACGCACCTACGAGCAGTACTTC
CASSPRTYEQYF
>TRBJ2-2|.|once|TRBV4-1
TGCGCCAGCAGCCACCCATTGGGGACCGGGGAGCTGTTTTTT
CASSHPLGTGELFF
>TRBJ2-1|.|.|TRBV5-5
TGTGCCAGCAGCTTTACAGGGTACAATGAGCAGTTCTTC
CASSFTGYNEQFF
>TRBJ2-2|.|.|TRBV24-1
TGTGCCACCAGTGGGATAACGGGTACCGGGGAGCTGTTTTTT
CATSGITGTGELFF
>TRBJ2-6|.|.|TRBV19
TGTGCCAGTCTGTGGACCGGGGCCAACGTCCTGACTTTC
CASLWTGANVLTF
>TRBJ1-1|.|.|TRBV3-1/TRBV3-2
TGTGCCAGCAGCCCAGATTGGCAGTTTGAAGCTTTCTTT
CASSPDWQFEAFF
>TRBJ2-4|TRBD1|.|TRBV5-4
TGTGCCAGCAGCTCTAGGGACAGGGGGGACATTCAGTACTTC
CASSSRDRGDIQYF
>TRBJ1-4|.|once|TRBV6-5
TGTGCCAGCAGTTCGGGGGCAACTAATGAAAAACTGTTTTTT
CASSSGATNEKLFF
>TRBJ2-7|.|.|TRBV5-4
TGTGCCAGCAGCTTGGCCGGGGGTACCCCCTACGAGCAGTACTTC
CASSLAGGTPYEQYF
>TRBJ2-1|.|.|TRBV5-1
TGCGCCAGCAGCTTGGTTCCGGGGGATAATGAGCAGTTCTTC
CASSLVPGDNEQFF
>TRBJ2-6|.|.|TRBV2
TGTGCCAGCAGTGAGAAGCACTCTGGGGCCAACGTCCTGACTTTC
CASSEKHSGANVLTF
>TRBJ2-2|.|.|TRBV19
TGTGCCAGTAGTATTGGTAGACCGAACACCGGGGAGCTGTTTTTT
CASSIGRPNTGELFF
>TRBJ1-2|.|.|TRBV7-9
TGTGCCAGCAGCTTACTGAGGGACTATGGCTACACCTTC
CASSLLRDYGYTF
>TRBJ2-5|TRBD2|.|TRBV6-5
TGTGCCAGCAGTTACTCAGATGGGGGGGGAAAGACCCAGTACTTC
CASSYSDGGGKTQYF